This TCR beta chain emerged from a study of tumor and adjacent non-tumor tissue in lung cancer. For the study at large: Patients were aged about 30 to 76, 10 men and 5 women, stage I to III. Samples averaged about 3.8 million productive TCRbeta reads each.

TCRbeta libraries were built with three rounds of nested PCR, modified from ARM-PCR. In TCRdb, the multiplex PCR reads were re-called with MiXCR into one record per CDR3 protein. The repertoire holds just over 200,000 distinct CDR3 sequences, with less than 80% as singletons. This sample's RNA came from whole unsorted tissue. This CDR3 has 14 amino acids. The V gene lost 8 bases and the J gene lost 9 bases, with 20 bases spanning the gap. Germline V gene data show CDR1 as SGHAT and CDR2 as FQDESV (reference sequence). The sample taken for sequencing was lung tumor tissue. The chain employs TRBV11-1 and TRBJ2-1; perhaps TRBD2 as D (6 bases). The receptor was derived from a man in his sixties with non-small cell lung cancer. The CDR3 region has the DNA TGTGCCAGCGGCGTTTACGGTATCGGGGGTGAGCAGTTCTTC. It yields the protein CASGVYGIGGEQFF.